Below, 28 T cell receptor beta chains from the same sample are listed, as sequenced in a study of metastatic and nonmetastatic thyroid tumors. Through MiXCR, TCRdb re-clonotyped the PCR reads. Of around 65,000 clones detected, approximately 15% appear once; the ten largest clones hold over 6%. Until they underwent thyroid surgery, no patient had received any treatment. The source material was blood. Receptor source: a male donor with papillary thyroid cancer or a benign thyroid nodule (not recorded which). Some clones in this sample may be carry-over from other donors' samples.

In the case of this clone: A much larger clonotype is one base distant, so this may be a read error. The chain recombines TRBV7-8 with TRBJ2-5; D gene unclear. Trimming took off 7 bases at V and 2 bases at J, with 20 bases between the two ends. Looked up from germline, CDR1 is SGHVS and CDR2 is FQNEAQ. The CDR3 has 16 amino acids. The CDR3, as DNA: TGTGCCAGCATCTCCCTTTCCGGAGTCGGGCAAGAGACCCAGTACTTC. It translates to CASISLSGVGQETQYF.

This clone appeared a few times. A read error may be the cause here, since a much bigger clone is one base away. Distinct nucleotide sequences in the sample also encode this CDR3. This sequence joins TRBV5-5 and TRBJ2-1; 8 bases are shared with TRBD2. V lost 4 bases and J lost 10; bases outside the gene matches: 13. The CDR3 sequence is 15 residues long. The germline CDR1 and CDR2 sequences are SGHKS and YYEKEE (reference sequence). The CDR3 DNA is TGTGCCAGCAGCATAGGACTAGCTGGAGGATTGGAGCAGTTCTTC. Its protein product is CASSIGLAGGLEQFF. The full variable domain, with the rest looked up from reference TRBV5-5 and TRBJ2-1, is DAGVTQSPTHLIKTRGQQVTLRCSPISGHKSVSWYQQVLGQGPQFIFQYYEKEERGRGNFPDRFSARQFPNYSSELNVNALLLGDSALYLCASSIGLAGGLEQFFGPGTRLTVL.

The sample holds many counts of this clone. The V call is TRBV24-1, the J call TRBJ2-2; D remains ambiguous. The V end lost 1 base, the J end lost 1 base, and 9 bases lay between the germline ends. CDR3 length equals 16 residues. CDR1 and CDR2 (germline): KGHDR, SFDVKD. The CDR3 DNA follows: TGTGCCACCAGTGATTTACGGCAGGAGAACACCGGGGAGCTGTTTTTT. Amino acids: CATSDLRQENTGELFF.

This clone showed up many times. The rearrangement links TRBV20-1 to TRBJ1-1, with 7 bases lining up with TRBD1. V shed 6 bases and J 5 bases; nucleotides not matched to a gene: 12. From germline, CDR1 is DFQATT and CDR2 SNEGSKA (reference sequence). The CDR3 runs to 14 residues. This CDR3 is CSASTGADETEAFF. CDR3 coding DNA: TGCAGTGCATCTACAGGGGCGGATGAAACTGAAGCTTTCTTT.

For this clone: The junction differs from germline at one of its ends, possibly a read error. The rearrangement joins TRBV27 to TRBJ2-1; D gene uncertain. The V gene's germline CDR1 is MNHEY and CDR2 SMNVEV (reference sequence). This CDR3 contains 13 residues. The CDR3: CASSIRPTHDQFF. The CDR3 nucleotides are TGTGCCAGCAGTATCCGACCGACGCATGATCAGTTCTTC.

This clone has only a few counts. A much larger clone differs by one base, so this may be a read error. The chain carries TRBV6-4 and TRBJ2-1; a possible D gene is TRBD2 (5 bases). The CDR3 covers 16 residues. The germline V gene has CDR1 MRHNA and CDR2 SNTAGT. The DNA for the CDR3 is TGTGCCAGCAGTGACTCTACTATCGGGGAAGCCAATGAGCGGTTCTTC. This gives the protein CASSDSTIGEANERFF.

This clone was detected only a few times. The chain couples TRBV6-1 to TRBJ2-1, with 12 bases fitting TRBD2. This CDR3 has 15 amino acids. Unmatched junction bases numbered 0, after V lost 2 bases and J lost 4 bases. Germline-derived CDR1 and CDR2 are MNHNS and SASEGT. The CDR3 nucleotides are TGTGCCAGCAGTGAACTAGCGGGAGGGTACAATGAGCAGTTCTTC. Its protein is CASSELAGGYNEQFF.

Ten or more counts support this clone. CDR3 sequence (DNA): TGTGCCAGCAGCCGGGAGCACGGGAGGAACCAAGAGACCCAGTACTTC. As protein: CASSREHGRNQETQYF. The genes are TRBV7-9 and TRBJ2-5, with 7 bases fitting TRBD2. With V trimmed by 5 bases and J by 0 bases, 9 bases remained unmatched. Germline CDR1 is SEHNR and CDR2 is FQNEAQ (reference sequence). The CDR3 is made up of 16 amino acids.

The gene calls are TRBV4-1 and TRBJ1-1; tentatively, D is TRBD1 (6 bases). The germline gives CDR1 MGHRA, CDR2 YSYEKL. Trimming removed 3 bases from V and 1 base from J, with 15 bases in between. The CDR3 spans 16 residues. CDR3 amino acids: CASSHSYRDTNTEAFF. As DNA, the CDR3 is TGCGCCAGCAGCCATTCCTACCGGGACACGAACACTGAAGCTTTCTTT.

In this sample, this clone turned up many times. A single base separates this from a much larger clone, so it may be a read error. The CDR3 does not end in the conserved phenylalanine or tryptophan, so this is likely a read error. The DNA is left out, because the CDR3 cannot be placed on it with certainty; the CDR3 is given as TCRdb lists it. The identical CDR3 is also encoded by other nucleotide sequences in the sample. The CDR3 loop reads CATPPSAVGE. This chain joins TRBV24-1 and TRBJ1-2; the table names TRBD1, a call not compared with the DNA. The CDR3 is 10 residues long, ends included. CDR1 is KGHDR and CDR2 is SFDVKD in the germline V gene.

This clone was counted at least ten times. The chain couples TRBV6-5 to TRBJ2-7, with D maybe TRBD2 (6 bases). Looked up from germline, CDR1 is MNHEY and CDR2 is SVGAGI. V was pared by 2 bases and J by 6 bases, with 14 bases between. The CDR3 sequence is 14 residues long. The CDR3 DNA reads TGTGCCAGCAGTTACGCGGGACTCAGATTCGAGCAGTACTTC. Translating gives CASSYAGLRFEQYF.

This clone appeared a few times. V and J are TRBV4-2 and TRBJ2-3, with 7 bases identical to TRBD2. The germline CDR1 and CDR2 sequences are LGHNA and YNFKEQ. The CDR3 is 16 residues long. The ends lost 1 base at V and 0 bases at J; junction bases unmatched: 4. The CDR3 DNA is TGTGCCAGCAGCCAAGCGGGGGGAGCTAGCACAGATACGCAGTATTTT. Residues: CASSQAGGASTDTQYF.

This clone has at least ten counts. This chain connects TRBV5-1 to TRBJ1-6; no reliable D call. The CDR3 consists of 15 residues. V dropped 2 bases and J dropped 4 bases, with 10 bases sitting between them. Germline V lookup: CDR1 SGHRS, CDR2 YFSETQ. The CDR3 DNA is TGCGCCAGCAGCTTCGCAGGCGCGTATAATTCACCCCTCCACTTT. Protein: CASSFAGAYNSPLHF.

This clone was counted only a few times. The V call is TRBV6-1, the J call TRBJ1-5; a possible D gene is TRBD1 (5 bases). Germline assignment: CDR1 MNHNS and CDR2 SASEGT. V lost 2 bases and J 4 bases, leaving 9 bases between the germline ends. The length of the CDR3 is 14 residues. The CDR3 sequence is CASSESGGNQPQHF. The CDR3 DNA follows: TGTGCCAGCAGTGAATCCGGGGGTAATCAGCCCCAGCATTTT.

This clone was detected many times. The V gene is TRBV20-1, the J gene TRBJ1-2, with TRBD1 as a possible D gene (6 bases). This CDR3 has 13 residues. Germline CDR1 DFQATT, CDR2 SNEGSKA (reference sequence). V was shortened by 3 bases and J by 3 bases, with 11 bases between the two germline ends. The CDR3 DNA follows: TGCAGTGCTAGTCCCGGGGGCGACTATGGCTACACCTTC. Protein sequence: CSASPGGDYGYTF.

Comments on this clone: This may come from a read error, since a much larger clone is one base off. V and J are TRBV10-1 and TRBJ2-1, with 7 bases identical to TRBD2. CDR1 WNHNN and CDR2 SYGVQD come from the germline V gene (reference sequence). V shed 1 base, J shed 6 bases, and the junction held 9 bases outside the gene matches. This CDR3 spans 16 amino acids. CDR3 residues: CASSEYAPSGLNEQFF. The CDR3, as DNA: TGCGCCAGCAGTGAGTACGCTCCTAGCGGTCTCAATGAGCAGTTCTTC.

The J gene is TRBJ2-7, the V gene TRBV6-4, with 8 nucleotides matching TRBD2. Germline V CDR1 and CDR2: MRHNA, SNTAGT. V dropped 8 bases and J dropped 3; count of bases not matched to a gene: 12. CDR3 length: 15 amino acids. The chain's CDR3 is CASQPPGLGHYEQYF. For the CDR3, the DNA is TGTGCCAGCCAGCCCCCGGGACTAGGCCACTACGAGCAGTACTTC.

This clone showed up many times. This chain uses TRBV29-1 with TRBJ2-2, with 7 nucleotides matching TRBD1. The CDR3 loop spans 11 amino acids. CDR1 SQVTM and CDR2 ANQGSEA come from the germline V gene. Trimming removed 7 bases from V and 7 bases from J; junction bases left unmatched: 3. This chain's CDR3 is CSGDSLGELFF. CDR3 nucleotides: TGCAGCGGGGACAGCCTCGGGGAGCTGTTTTTT.

This clone was recorded many times. The J gene is TRBJ1-2, the V gene TRBV27; tentative D call: TRBD1 (6 bases). V shed 4 bases and J shed 0 bases, with 6 bases lying between them. The CDR3 spans 13 residues. Germline CDR1 and CDR2: MNHEY and SMNVEV (reference sequence). Written as DNA, the CDR3 is TGTGCCAGCAGTTGGACAGCTAACTATGGCTACACCTTC. It encodes CASSWTANYGYTF.

This clone was seen ten or more times. This same CDR3 is encoded by further DNA sequences in the sample. V gene TRBV13 combines with J gene TRBJ2-3; possibly TRBD2 for D (5 bases). Trimming took 5 bases from V and 5 from J, leaving 17 bases between them. Germline CDR1 and CDR2: PRHDT and FYEKMQ (reference sequence). The CDR3 is made up of 15 amino acids. CDR3 region: CASSPEDRTRDTQYF. In DNA form, the CDR3 reads TGTGCCAGCAGCCCGGAGGACCGCACTCGAGATACGCAGTATTTT.

The chain uses TRBV6-6 and TRBJ1-2; 10 bases align to TRBD1. V lost 2 bases, J lost 4 bases, and 7 bases stayed unmatched. From germline, CDR1 is MNHNY and CDR2 SVGAGI (reference sequence). This CDR3 comprises 16 residues. The CDR3 reads CASSYLRTGGSYGYTF. Written as DNA, the CDR3 is TGTGCCAGCAGTTACCTGCGGACAGGGGGGTCCTATGGCTACACCTTC.

In regard to this clone: A much bigger clone sits one base away, suggesting this may be a read error. This CDR3 is also generated by other DNA sequences in the sample. This chain joins TRBV28 and TRBJ1-5, with D unclear. The CDR3 is 14 residues long. Germline V gene data show CDR1 as MDHEN and CDR2 as SYDVKM. As DNA, the CDR3 is TGTGCCAGCAGTTTAGACCATTCCAATCAGCCACAGCATTTT. It encodes CASSLDHSNQPQHF.

The CDR3 protein is CSAGGGGIFYNEQFF. DNA for the CDR3: TGCAGTGCTGGTGGAGGCGGGATCTTCTACAATGAGCAGTTCTTC. The chain employs TRBV20-1 and TRBJ2-1, with a tentative D call TRBD2 (6 bases). Germline V gene data show CDR1 as DFQATT and CDR2 as SNEGSKA (reference sequence). The CDR3 runs 15 residues. V lost 5 bases and J 3 bases, leaving 17 bases between the germline ends.

This clone was detected many times. A read error may account for a junction end that differs from germline. The CDR3 DNA sequence: TGTGCTAGCAGCTTAGAGGGACTCTACAATGAGCAGTTCTTC. Protein product: CASSLEGLYNEQFF. The chain links TRBV7-7 to TRBJ2-1; TRBD2 might be the D (6 bases). There are 14 residues in the CDR3. Germline lookup yields CDR1 SSHAT and CDR2 FNYEAQ (reference sequence). The whole variable domain, remainder taken from reference TRBV7-7 and TRBJ2-1, is GAGVSQSPRYKVTKRGQDVTLRCDPISSHATLYWYQQALGQGPEFLTYFNYEAQPDKSGLPSDRFSAERPEGSISTLTIQRTEQRDSAMYRCASSLEGLYNEQFFGPGTRLTVL.

Ten or more counts support this clone. The chain links TRBV7-3 to TRBJ2-2, with 10 bases identical to TRBD2. V was pared by 4 bases and J by 0 bases, with 8 bases of the junction left unmatched. This CDR3 is 18 amino acids long. Germline V CDR1 and CDR2: SGHTA, FQGTGA. CDR3: CASSSWTSGPPNTGELFF. The CDR3 DNA follows: TGTGCCAGCAGCTCCTGGACTAGCGGTCCTCCGAACACCGGGGAGCTGTTTTTT.

This clone has ten or more counts. The chain carries TRBV20-1 and TRBJ2-1; TRBD2 is a possible D gene (6 bases). V was clipped by 3 bases and J by 7 bases, with 16 bases between them. Per germline, CDR1 DFQATT and CDR2 SNEGSKA (reference sequence). The CDR3 covers 14 residues. The CDR3 sequence: CSARRIGRENEQFF. The CDR3 DNA reads as TGCAGTGCTAGGCGGATCGGCCGGGAGAATGAGCAGTTCTTC.

This clone showed up many times. The chain has TRBV20-1 and TRBJ1-1, with a tentative D call TRBD1 (5 bases). Germline CDR1 reads DFQATT; CDR2 reads SNEGSKA (reference sequence). The CDR3 runs to 14 residues. Trimming left V 2 bases short and J 3 bases short, with 13 bases between. The DNA of the CDR3 is TGCAGTGCTAGACCGGGGGGAACTGACACTGAAGCTTTCTTT. It encodes CSARPGGTDTEAFF.

The table lists this clone with a few counts. V gene TRBV28 combines with J gene TRBJ2-3, with D maybe TRBD2 (5 bases). Germline V CDR1 and CDR2: MDHEN, SYDVKM. The CDR3 sequence is 15 residues long. V gave up 3 bases and J gave up 2 bases, with 12 bases separating them. CDR3 amino acids: CASSFGVYITDTQYF. In DNA, the CDR3 is TGTGCCAGCAGTTTCGGGGTTTACATCACAGATACGCAGTATTTT. The whole variable domain, remainder taken from reference TRBV28 and TRBJ2-3, is DVKVTQSSRYLVKRTGEKVFLECVQDMDHENMFWYRQDPGLGLRLIYFSYDVKMKEKGDIPEGYSVSREKKERFSLILESASTNQTSMYLCASSFGVYITDTQYFGPGTRLTVL.